A single TCR beta chain is shown here with its context. Its target is unknown. These data originate in a study of a mutant IDH1 vaccine in newly diagnosed glioma. Notes on the study in general: Pseudoprogression apparently tracked independently of changes in top peripheral T cell clonotypes.

This CDR3 has 14 residues. Trimming stripped 6 bases from V and 1 base from J, with 12 bases between. Germline assignment: CDR1 LNHDA and CDR2 SQIVND (reference sequence). TCRdb's table, derived via immunoSEQ multiplex PCR, lists solely in-frame clones and lacks some. The repertoire holds roughly 51,000 clones, less than 85% seen once, with around 4.5% in the top ten. Regarding time point: week 47, end of study. The study gave 300 ug of mutant IDH1 20-mer peptide per vaccine dose, with topical imiquimod. In weeks 1, 3, 5, 7, 11, 15, 19 and 23, patients were vaccinated. The origin of this receptor is a woman in her twenties or thirties with glioma. Some clones in this sample may be carry-over from other donors' samples. This material consisted of PBMCs, taken from a glioma patient whose treatment included an IDH1 peptide vaccine. This rearrangement joins TRBV19 to TRBJ1-1; D unclear. The CDR3 nucleotides read TGTGCCAGTAGGCTTCAGAGTGCGAACACTGAAGCTTTCTTT. Its protein is CASRLQSANTEAFF.